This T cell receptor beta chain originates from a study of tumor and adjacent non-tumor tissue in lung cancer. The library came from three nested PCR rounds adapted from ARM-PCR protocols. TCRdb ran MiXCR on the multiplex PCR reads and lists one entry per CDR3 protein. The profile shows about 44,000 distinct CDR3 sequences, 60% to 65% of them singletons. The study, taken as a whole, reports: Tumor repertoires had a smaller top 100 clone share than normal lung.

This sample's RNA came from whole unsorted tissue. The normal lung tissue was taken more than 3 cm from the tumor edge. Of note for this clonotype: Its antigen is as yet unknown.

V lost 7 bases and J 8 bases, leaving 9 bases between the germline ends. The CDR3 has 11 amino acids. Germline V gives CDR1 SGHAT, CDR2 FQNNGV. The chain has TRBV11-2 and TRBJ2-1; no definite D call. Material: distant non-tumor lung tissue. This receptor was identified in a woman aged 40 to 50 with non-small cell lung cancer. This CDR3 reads CASNIADEQFF. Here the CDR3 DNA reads TGTGCCAGCAACATAGCCGATGAGCAGTTCTTC.